This T cell receptor beta chain originates from a study of cytomegalovirus exposure and HLA in healthy donors. Across the study: Most genotyped donors, approximately 81% of about 430, had Caucasian-associated genetic ancestry.

Study observations and caveats: TCR beta chain V- and J-gene trimming was linked, in a later analysis, to a missense variant in DCLRE1C. TRBV6-2, TRBV6-3 and other indistinguishable V segments were excluded.

The PCR employed 60 Vbeta primers together with 13 Jbeta primers. The table came from immunoSEQ multiplex PCR; TCRdb's copy has only in-frame clones and leaves some out. The sample lists about 140,000 clones; 82% were seen once. Regarding this clone: Its antigen is unknown.

V shed 4 bases and J shed 1 base, with 11 bases lying between them. This CDR3 has 14 amino acids. Germline loops: CDR1 MNHEY, CDR2 SVGAGI. This clonotype originated in a man younger than 35 in good health and CMV-seropositive. V usage is TRBV6-5 and J usage is TRBJ2-7, with D possibly matching TRBD1 (6 bases). Material: PBMCs. The chain's CDR3 is CASSSLTGSYEQYF. The CDR3 coding sequence is TGTGCCAGCAGTTCCTTAACAGGGTCCTACGAGCAGTACTTC.